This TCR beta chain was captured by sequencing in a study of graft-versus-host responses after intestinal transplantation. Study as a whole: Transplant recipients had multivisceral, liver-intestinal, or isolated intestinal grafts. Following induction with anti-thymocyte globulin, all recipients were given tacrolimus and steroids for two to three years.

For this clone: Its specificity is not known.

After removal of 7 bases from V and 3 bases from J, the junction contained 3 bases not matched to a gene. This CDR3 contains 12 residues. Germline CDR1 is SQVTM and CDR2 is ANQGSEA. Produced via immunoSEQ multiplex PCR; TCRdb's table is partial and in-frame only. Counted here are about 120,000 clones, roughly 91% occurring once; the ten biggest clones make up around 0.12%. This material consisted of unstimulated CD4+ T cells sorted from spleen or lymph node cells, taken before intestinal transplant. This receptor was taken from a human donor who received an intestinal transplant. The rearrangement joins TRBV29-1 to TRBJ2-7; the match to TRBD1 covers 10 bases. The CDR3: CSGWDRGYEQYF. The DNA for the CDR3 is TGCAGCGGATGGGACAGGGGCTACGAGCAGTACTTC.